The clone carrying this T cell receptor beta chain has a handful of counts. Its target is not known. These data are taken from a study of early T cells in non-severe SARS-CoV-2 infection. Whole-study context: Sequencing input comprised bulk RNA from unsorted whole blood; chain pairing was not available.

Researchers tagged individual cDNA molecules with unique molecular identifiers. TCRdb independently ran MiXCR on the 5' RACE reads; one entry per CDR3 protein. Found here are roughly 86,000 distinct CDR3 sequences, under 15% of them singletons; the top ten hold 0.45% to 0.75%. Study-wide findings and caveats: Database matching using VDJdb favored anti-spike CD8 responses, with private and CD4 specificities left missing.

Sample: whole blood. The source of this sequence is an adult who was a healthcare worker with PCR-confirmed SARS-CoV-2 infection or an uninfected control (not recorded which).

CDR3 residues: CASSKIGEEQYV. DNA for the CDR3: TGTGCCAGCAGCAAAATTGGGGAAGAGCAGTACGTC. V and J are TRBV21-1 and TRBJ2-7. TRBV21-1 is reported as a pseudogene. The CDR3 has 12 amino acids.